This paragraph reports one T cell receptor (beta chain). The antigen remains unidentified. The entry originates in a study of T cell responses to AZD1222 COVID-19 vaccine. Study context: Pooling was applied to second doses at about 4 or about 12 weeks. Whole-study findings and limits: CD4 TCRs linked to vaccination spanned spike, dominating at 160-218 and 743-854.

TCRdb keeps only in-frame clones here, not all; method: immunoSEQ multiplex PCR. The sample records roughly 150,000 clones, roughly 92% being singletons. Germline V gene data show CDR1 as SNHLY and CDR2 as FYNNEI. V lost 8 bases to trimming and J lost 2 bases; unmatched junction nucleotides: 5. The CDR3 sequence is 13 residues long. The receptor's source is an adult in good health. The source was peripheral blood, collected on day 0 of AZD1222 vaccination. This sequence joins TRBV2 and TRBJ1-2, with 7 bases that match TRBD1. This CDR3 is CASRQGSNYGYTF. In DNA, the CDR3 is TGTGCCAGCCGACAGGGTTCCAACTATGGCTACACCTTC.